This is a list of T cell receptor beta chains from one sample in a study of blood T cell repertoires in COVID-19. Sequenced by immunoSEQ multiplex PCR; TCRdb stores in-frame clones only, minus some. This sample has about 55,000 clones; approximately 90% occur once, and the top ten carry approximately 6.2%. The specimen was peripheral blood. These receptors were collected from a man aged 40-50 years with acute or convalescent COVID-19. CDR3s include the opening cysteine and the closing phenylalanine or tryptophan. Fields, in order: clone size, V gene, D gene, J gene, CDR3 DNA, CDR3 protein. D genes are given only for firm matches. The size of a clone is reported for some rows only, either as once, few or many, or as a class for expanded clones.

clone_size: NA
v_call: TRBV5-4
d_call: TRBD1
j_call: TRBJ2-5
cdr3_nt: TGTGCCAGCAGCGGAAGGGACAGGGAAGAGACCCAGTACTTC
cdr3_aa: CASSGRDREETQYF

clone_size: NA
v_call: TRBV7-9
d_call: NA
j_call: TRBJ1-1
cdr3_nt: TGTGCCAGCAGCTCAAGATGGGGGCTCGGTACTGAAGCTTTCTTT
cdr3_aa: CASSSRWGLGTEAFF

clone_size: medium-sized
v_call: TRBV27
d_call: NA
j_call: TRBJ2-1
cdr3_nt: TGTGCCAGCAGCGATCGGGGTGACCCCTACAATGAGCAGTTCTTC
cdr3_aa: CASSDRGDPYNEQFF

clone_size: once
v_call: TRBV11-2
d_call: NA
j_call: TRBJ1-6
cdr3_nt: TGTGCCAGCAGCTATATAAAGGGGGATAATTCACCCCTCCACTTT
cdr3_aa: CASSYIKGDNSPLHF

clone_size: NA
v_call: TRBV5-8
d_call: NA
j_call: TRBJ1-5
cdr3_nt: TGTGCCAGCAGCCCCCTTACTGGGGGCCTAAATCAGCCCCAGCATTTT
cdr3_aa: CASSPLTGGLNQPQHF

clone_size: NA
v_call: TRBV19
d_call: TRBD1
j_call: TRBJ2-1
cdr3_nt: TGTGCCAGTACCTCGGGACAGGGAACGGGTGAGCAGTTCTTC
cdr3_aa: CASTSGQGTGEQFF

clone_size: NA
v_call: TRBV3-1/TRBV3-2
d_call: NA
j_call: TRBJ2-7
cdr3_nt: TGTGCCAGCAGCCTAGCAGGGTTTCGGAACGAGCAGTACTTC
cdr3_aa: CASSLAGFRNEQYF

clone_size: NA
v_call: TRBV30
d_call: NA
j_call: TRBJ2-7
cdr3_nt: TGTGCCTGGTCTTCCGGGAGTTTGAGCTCCTACGAGCAGTACTTC
cdr3_aa: CAWSSGSLSSYEQYF

clone_size: NA
v_call: TRBV12-3/TRBV12-4
d_call: NA
j_call: TRBJ1-1
cdr3_nt: TGTGCCAGCAGCCGTCAGGAAACGGGGGGAGCTTTCTTT
cdr3_aa: CASSRQETGGAFF

clone_size: once
v_call: TRBV10-3
d_call: TRBD1
j_call: TRBJ1-5
cdr3_nt: TGTGCCATCAGTACTGCCGGGACAGGGGTCTTCAATCAGCCCCAGCATTTT
cdr3_aa: CAISTAGTGVFNQPQHF

clone_size: NA
v_call: TRBV9
d_call: TRBD2
j_call: TRBJ2-2
cdr3_nt: TGTGCCAGCAGCGAGGGTGGGCTAGCGGGAGTCGGGGAGCTGTTTTTT
cdr3_aa: CASSEGGLAGVGELFF

clone_size: once
v_call: TRBV30
d_call: TRBD2
j_call: TRBJ2-1
cdr3_nt: TGTGCCTGGTCCTTGAAAGCGGGAGGGCTTCAGTTCTTC
cdr3_aa: CAWSLKAGGLQFF

clone_size: few
v_call: TRBV6-5
d_call: NA
j_call: TRBJ2-7
cdr3_nt: TGTGCCAGCAGTTACTCATCCGGGAGAAGCGAGCAGTACTTC
cdr3_aa: CASSYSSGRSEQYF

clone_size: NA
v_call: TRBV2
d_call: TRBD1
j_call: TRBJ1-2
cdr3_nt: TGTGCCAGCACCGGGACAGGCCTCCCCTACTATGGCTACACCTTC
cdr3_aa: CASTGTGLPYYGYTF

clone_size: NA
v_call: TRBV28
d_call: NA
j_call: TRBJ2-4
cdr3_nt: TGTGCCAGCGGCCTACAGGGTTTTCTAGCCAAAAACATTCAGTACTTC
cdr3_aa: CASGLQGFLAKNIQYF

clone_size: NA
v_call: TRBV24-1
d_call: TRBD2
j_call: TRBJ2-5
cdr3_nt: TGTGCCACCATGTGGCTAGCGGGACAAGAGACCCAGTACTTC
cdr3_aa: CATMWLAGQETQYF

clone_size: NA
v_call: TRBV6-2/TRBV6-3
d_call: TRBD1
j_call: TRBJ1-1
cdr3_nt: TGTGCCAGCAGTAACAGGGGGCAAGCTTTCTTT
cdr3_aa: CASSNRGQAFF

clone_size: NA
v_call: TRBV7-8
d_call: NA
j_call: TRBJ1-3
cdr3_nt: TGTGCCAGCAGCCTATACCCCAGGGGAGAAGCTGGAAACACCATATATTTT
cdr3_aa: CASSLYPRGEAGNTIYF

clone_size: few
v_call: TRBV6-6
d_call: NA
j_call: TRBJ2-1
cdr3_nt: TGTGCCAGCAGTTACTCCCGGGTCTACAATGAGCAGTTCTTC
cdr3_aa: CASSYSRVYNEQFF

clone_size: few
v_call: TRBV21-1
d_call: NA
j_call: TRBJ1-2
cdr3_nt: TGTGCCAGCAGCAAACGTGGGGAACAGGTTGGGTGTTATAACTATGGCTACACCTTC
cdr3_aa: CASSKRGEQVGCYNYGYTF

clone_size: NA
v_call: TRBV6-4
d_call: TRBD1
j_call: TRBJ2-3
cdr3_nt: TGTGCCAGCAGTGTGGGACAGGTCGAAACAGATACGCAGTATTTT
cdr3_aa: CASSVGQVETDTQYF

clone_size: NA
v_call: TRBV27
d_call: NA
j_call: TRBJ2-3
cdr3_nt: TGTGCCAGCAGCAGAATGACCAGGACAGATACGCAGTATTTT
cdr3_aa: CASSRMTRTDTQYF

clone_size: once
v_call: TRBV20-1
d_call: NA
j_call: TRBJ1-1
cdr3_nt: TGCAGTGCTAGTAGGACAGTTGAAGCTTTCTTT
cdr3_aa: CSASRTVEAFF

clone_size: once
v_call: TRBV7-9
d_call: NA
j_call: TRBJ1-3
cdr3_nt: TGTGCCAGCAGCTCGGACAGCCTTAGAAACACCATATATTTT
cdr3_aa: CASSSDSLRNTIYF

clone_size: NA
v_call: TRBV2
d_call: NA
j_call: TRBJ1-6
cdr3_nt: TGTGCCAGCAGTGAAGCAGGGCAGGGGTATTCACCCCTCCACTTT
cdr3_aa: CASSEAGQGYSPLHF

clone_size: NA
v_call: TRBV10-3
d_call: TRBD1
j_call: TRBJ2-5
cdr3_nt: TGTGCCATCAGGGGTGGGACAGGAAACCGGCAGGAGACCCAGTACTTC
cdr3_aa: CAIRGGTGNRQETQYF

clone_size: NA
v_call: TRBV7-7
d_call: NA
j_call: TRBJ1-1
cdr3_nt: TGTGCTAGCAGCTTAGACCCTTTGCTAGGGAGATTGAACACTGAAGCTTTCTTT
cdr3_aa: CASSLDPLLGRLNTEAFF

clone_size: NA
v_call: TRBV15
d_call: TRBD1
j_call: TRBJ2-7
cdr3_nt: TGTGCCACCAGCAGAGTTATAACAGGGGGCTACGAGCAGTACTTC
cdr3_aa: CATSRVITGGYEQYF